The sequence of this T cell receptor (beta chain) was determined in a study of Tregs in tolerant kidney transplant recipients. Study conclusions and caveats: Expanding Tregs on activated donor B cells appeared to best identify donor-specific TCRbeta clones. For some patients, primers changed over time, blocking nucleotide-level comparison.

Sequenced by immunoSEQ multiplex PCR; TCRdb stores in-frame clones only, minus some. The sample has 50,000 to 75,000 clones, nearly 98% seen once. Turning to this clone: Its specificity is unknown.

The CDR3 spans 14 residues. Trimming cost V 4 bases and J 2 bases; bases outside gene matches: 4. Germline V gene lookup returns CDR1 SGDLS and CDR2 YYNGEE. The chain couples TRBV9 to TRBJ2-7; 9 bases are shared with TRBD2. Material: Tregs from blood, obtained before the transplant. The sequence came from a human donor who received a combined kidney and bone marrow transplant. Here the CDR3 DNA reads TGTGCCAGCAGCTTTAGCGGGAGCGCCTACGAGCAGTACTTC. As protein: CASSFSGSAYEQYF.